This T cell receptor (beta chain) was observed in a study of cytomegalovirus exposure and HLA in healthy donors. As for the study in general: Unique TCR beta sequences numbering approximately 120 million came from 190 million or so T cells in an earlier analysis.

This clone occurred a few times. Its antigen is unknown. The CDR3 totals 13 residues. Germline V gene sequence: CDR1 SGHTA, CDR2 FQGTGA. J was trimmed by 3 bases and V by 6 bases; bases with no gene match: 1. Findings and limits, study-wide: Later on, a genetic analysis was performed. It linked a missense variant in DCLRE1C with V- and J-gene trimming of TCR beta.

The PCR used 60 Vbeta and 13 Jbeta primers. The method was immunoSEQ multiplex PCR; TCRdb's version includes in-frame clones alone and lacks a portion of them. The profile shows roughly 250,000 clones, about 66% of them singletons. This chain links TRBV7-3 with TRBJ2-1; 8 bases align to TRBD2. The source of this sequence is a female donor in good health and CMV-seronegative. The sample was PBMCs. The CDR3 sequence: CASSTSGYNEQFF. DNA of the CDR3: TGTGCCAGCAGTACTAGCGGCTACAATGAGCAGTTCTTC.